Sequencing of this T cell receptor beta chain was carried out in a study of glioma-infiltrating T cells. Findings and limits, study-wide: Very few CDR3 sequences were shared between tissue and blood.

The iRepertoire nested amplicon-rescue multiplex PCR amplified TCR alpha and beta CDR3s from RNA. One-step reverse transcription and amplification started from roughly 100-400 ng of tissue mRNA or PBMC total RNA. TCRdb ran MiXCR on the multiplex PCR reads and lists one entry per CDR3 protein. The sample consists of about 180,000 distinct CDR3 sequences, 43% of them appearing once. This CDR3 is 17 amino acids long. CDR1 and CDR2 (germline): LNHDA, SQIVND (reference sequence). With 5 bases clipped from V and 5 bases from J, the junction kept 15 bases outside the gene matches. As concerns this clonotype: Its target is unknown.

The specimen sequenced was glioma tissue, nonneoplastic brain tissue, or PBMCs (not recorded which). The source is a human donor with low-grade glioma or glioblastoma, undergoing nonglioma brain surgery, or in good health (not recorded which). The chain employs TRBV19 and TRBJ1-5; 7 positions match TRBD1. The CDR3 DNA is TGTGCCAGTAGTGCCGAAGGAACAGGGGTGGGACATCAGCCCCAGCATTTT. Translated: CASSAEGTGVGHQPQHF. Filled out from reference TRBV19 and TRBJ1-5, the complete variable domain reads DGGITQSPKYLFRKEGQNVTLSCEQNLNHDAMYWYRQDPGQGLRLIYYSQIVNDFQKGDIAEGYSVSREKKESFPLTVTSAQKNPTAFYLCASSAEGTGVGHQPQHFGDGTRLSIL.